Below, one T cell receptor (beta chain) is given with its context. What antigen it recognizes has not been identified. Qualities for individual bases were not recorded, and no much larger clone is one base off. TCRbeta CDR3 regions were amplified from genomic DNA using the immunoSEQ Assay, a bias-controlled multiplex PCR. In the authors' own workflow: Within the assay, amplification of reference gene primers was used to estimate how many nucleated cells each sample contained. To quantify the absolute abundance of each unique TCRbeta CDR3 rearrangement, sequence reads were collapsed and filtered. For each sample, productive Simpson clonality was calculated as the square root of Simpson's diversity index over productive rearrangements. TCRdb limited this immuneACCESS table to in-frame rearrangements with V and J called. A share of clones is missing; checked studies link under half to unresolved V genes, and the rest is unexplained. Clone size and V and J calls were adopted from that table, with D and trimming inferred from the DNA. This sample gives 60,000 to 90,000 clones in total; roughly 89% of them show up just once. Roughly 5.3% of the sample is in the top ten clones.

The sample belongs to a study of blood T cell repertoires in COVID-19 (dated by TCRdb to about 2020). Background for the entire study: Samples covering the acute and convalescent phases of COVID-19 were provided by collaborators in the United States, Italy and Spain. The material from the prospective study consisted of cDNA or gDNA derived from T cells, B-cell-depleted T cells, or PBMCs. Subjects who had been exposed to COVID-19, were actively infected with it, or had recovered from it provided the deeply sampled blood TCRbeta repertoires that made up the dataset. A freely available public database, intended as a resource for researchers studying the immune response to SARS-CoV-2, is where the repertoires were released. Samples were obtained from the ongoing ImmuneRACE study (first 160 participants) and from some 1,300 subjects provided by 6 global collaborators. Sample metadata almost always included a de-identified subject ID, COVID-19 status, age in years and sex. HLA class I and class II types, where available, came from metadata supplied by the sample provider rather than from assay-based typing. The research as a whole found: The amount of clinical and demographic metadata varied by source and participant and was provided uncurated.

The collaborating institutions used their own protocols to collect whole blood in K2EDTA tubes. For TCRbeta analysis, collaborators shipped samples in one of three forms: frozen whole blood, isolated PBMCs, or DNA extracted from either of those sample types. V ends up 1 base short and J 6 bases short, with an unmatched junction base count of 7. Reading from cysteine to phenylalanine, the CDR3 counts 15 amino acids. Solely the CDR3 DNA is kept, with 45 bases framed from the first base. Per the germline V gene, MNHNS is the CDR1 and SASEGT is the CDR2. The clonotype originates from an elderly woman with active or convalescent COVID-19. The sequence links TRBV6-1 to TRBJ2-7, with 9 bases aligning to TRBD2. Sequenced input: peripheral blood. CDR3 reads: CASSEVSSGRSEQYF. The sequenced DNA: TGTGCCAGCAGTGAAGTAAGTAGCGGGAGATCCGAGCAGTACTTC.